The 23 T cell receptor beta chains given below trace back to one sample, sequenced in a study of blood T cell repertoires in COVID-19. The repertoire was sequenced with immunoSEQ multiplex PCR; TCRdb's copy has only in-frame clones and lacks some. The sample lists about 85,000 clones; approximately 86% were seen once. Material: peripheral blood. Every receptor here comes from a woman of 80 years or more with acute or convalescent COVID-19.

V usage is TRBV9 and J usage is TRBJ2-2, with D unclear. Deletions cut 4 bases from V and 2 bases from J, with 15 bases between. Germline values: CDR1 SGDLS, CDR2 YYNGEE. This CDR3 contains 16 residues. In nucleotides, the CDR3 is TGTGCCAGCAGCCCCTTTGGGCAGAGTAACACCGGGGAGCTGTTTTTT. Translated: CASSPFGQSNTGELFF. The variable domain in full, with the rest retrieved from reference TRBV9 and TRBJ2-2, is DSGVTQTPKHLITATGQRVTLRCSPRSGDLSVYWYQQSLDQGLQFLIQYYNGEERAKGNILERFSAQQFPDLHSELNLSSLELGDSALYFCASSPFGQSNTGELFFGEGSRLTVL.

This chain links TRBV3-1 (or the pseudogene TRBV3-2) with TRBJ2-7; D perhaps matches TRBD2 (6 bases). The V gene's germline CDR1 is LGHDT and CDR2 YNNKEL (reference sequence). V was cut by 3 bases and J by 6 bases, with 15 bases left in between. The CDR3 runs 14 residues. CDR3 amino acids: CASSHGSSSTEQYF. For the CDR3, the DNA is TGTGCCAGCAGCCACGGGAGTTCGTCTACCGAGCAGTACTTC.

The J gene is TRBJ2-7, the V gene TRBV6-5; D perhaps matches TRBD1 (5 bases). V lost 4 bases and J lost 5, with 15 bases in between. Germline V gene sequence: CDR1 MNHEY, CDR2 SVGAGI. This CDR3 comprises 14 residues. For the CDR3, the DNA is TGTGCCAGCAGTTCTCCACAGGCCCTCAACGAGCAGTACTTC. It translates to CASSSPQALNEQYF.

The chain combines TRBV6-5 with TRBJ1-6, with 7 bases lining up with TRBD1. This CDR3 comprises 13 residues. The junction had 4 bases not matched to a gene; V was cut back by 8 bases and J by 6 bases. Germline CDR1 reads MNHEY; CDR2 reads SVGAGI. In DNA, the CDR3 is TGTGCCAGCGGGGACAGTCGTAATTCACCCCTCCACTTT. It encodes CASGDSRNSPLHF.

V is TRBV15 and J is TRBJ2-3; D not resolved. Germline CDR1 is LNHNV and CDR2 is YYDKDF (reference sequence). The germline V and J ends were trimmed by 9 bases and 4 bases, with 17 bases remaining between them. The length of the CDR3 is 14 residues. The CDR3 region is CATSQRRSSDTQYF. The CDR3 nucleotides read TGTGCCACAAGTCAAAGAAGGAGTTCAGATACGCAGTATTTT.

The V and J genes are TRBV5-6 and TRBJ2-2; perhaps TRBD2 as D (5 bases). V lost 0 bases, J lost 5 bases, and 14 bases lay in between. The CDR3 runs 16 residues. Germline-derived CDR1 and CDR2 are SGHDT and YYEEEE. CDR3 sequence (DNA): TGTGCCAGCAGCTTGGAAGGGTCGGGATATACCGGGGAGCTGTTTTTT. Its protein is CASSLEGSGYTGELFF. Supplemented by reference TRBV5-6 and TRBJ2-2, the full variable domain reads DAGVTQSPTHLIKTRGQQVTLRCSPKSGHDTVSWYQQALGQGPQFIFQYYEEEERQRGNFPDRFSGHQFPNYSSELNVNALLLGDSALYLCASSLEGSGYTGELFFGEGSRLTVL.

This chain connects TRBV6-2 or TRBV6-3 to TRBJ2-1, with D tentatively TRBD2 (5 bases). The CDR3 runs to 14 residues. Trimming stripped 2 bases from V and 8 bases from J, with 13 bases between. Per germline, CDR1 MNHEY and CDR2 SVGEGT. CDR3 loop: CASSYTGFRDEQFF. CDR3 coding DNA: TGTGCCAGCAGTTACACGGGATTTAGGGATGAGCAGTTCTTC.

The genes are TRBV3-1 (or the pseudogene TRBV3-2) and TRBJ2-3, with 14 bases that match TRBD2. CDR1 is LGHDT, CDR2 YNNKEL, per germline (reference sequence). Trimming cost V 1 base and J 7 bases; bases outside gene matches: 7. The CDR3 sequence is 17 residues long. CDR3 amino acids: CASSQGLAGGLRNTQYF. CDR3 nucleotides: TGTGCCAGCAGCCAAGGACTAGCGGGGGGGTTACGGAATACGCAGTATTTT.

The V and J genes are TRBV5-1 and TRBJ2-1; 11 bases are shared with TRBD2. The germline V gene encodes CDR1 SGHRS and CDR2 YFSETQ. The V and J ends lost 5 bases and 10 bases, in that order; junction bases with no gene match: 11. This CDR3 comprises 15 residues. Here the CDR3 DNA reads TGCGCCAGCAGACCCGGGACTAGCGGTCTTCGGGAGCAGTTCTTC. Translation gives CASRPGTSGLREQFF.

The rearrangement links TRBV29-1 to TRBJ1-4; 7 nucleotides agree with TRBD1. Germline trimming cut 1 base from V and 6 bases from J; bases unmatched to any gene: 5. The CDR3 length is 14 residues. Germline assignment: CDR1 SQVTM and CDR2 ANQGSEA. CDR3 nucleotides: TGCAGCGTTGAAGCCACAGGGGTAGATGAAAAACTGTTTTTT. Translation gives CSVEATGVDEKLFF.

V and J are TRBV27 and TRBJ2-7, with 7 bases identical to TRBD1. The V segment lost 7 bases and the J segment 0 bases; nucleotides outside the gene matches: 9. This CDR3 has 15 residues. The germline CDR1 and CDR2 sequences are MNHEY and SMNVEV (reference sequence). CDR3 nucleotide sequence: TGTGCCAGCATTCCAACCGGGACAGACTCCTACGAGCAGTACTTC. Protein: CASIPTGTDSYEQYF.

The chain is built from TRBV10-2 and TRBJ2-1, with 10 positions matching TRBD1. This CDR3 comprises 15 residues. V lost 5 bases to trimming and J lost 3 bases; unmatched junction nucleotides: 4. Germline assignment: CDR1 WSHSY and CDR2 SAAADI. The CDR3 region has the DNA TGCGCCAGCAGTCCGACAGGGGGCGTCTACAATGAGCAGTTCTTC. It is translated as CASSPTGGVYNEQFF.

In its sample, this clone was seen once. This specimen includes other DNA sequences encoding the same CDR3. The chain couples TRBV2 to TRBJ2-7; no clear D. CDR1 SNHLY and CDR2 FYNNEI come from the germline V gene. The CDR3 length is 11 residues. With 8 bases removed from V and 4 bases from J, the gap between germline ends came to 9 bases. The CDR3 region is CASSAAYEQYF. The CDR3 DNA reads as TGTGCCAGCTCTGCAGCGTACGAGCAGTACTTC.

The chain is built from TRBV5-1 and TRBJ1-6; 7 nucleotides match TRBD1. Germline V lookup: CDR1 SGHRS, CDR2 YFSETQ. The V and J ends lost 5 bases and 6 bases, in that order; junction bases with no gene match: 5. The CDR3 extends over 14 amino acids. The CDR3 nucleotides read TGCGCCAGCAGTAAGGGACAGACTAATTCACCCCTCCACTTT. Residues: CASSKGQTNSPLHF. The full variable domain, its missing parts supplied by reference TRBV5-1 and TRBJ1-6, is KAGVTQTPRYLIKTRGQQVTLSCSPISGHRSVSWYQQTPGQGLQFLFEYFSETQRNKGNFPGRFSGRQFSNSRSEMNVSTLELGDSALYLCASSKGQTNSPLHFGNGTRLTVT.

This clone has a single count. The chain recombines TRBV3-1 (or the pseudogene TRBV3-2) with TRBJ2-7, with D perhaps matching TRBD2 (7 bases). Deletions cut 4 bases from V and 6 bases from J, with 16 bases between. Germline V gene lookup returns CDR1 LGHDT and CDR2 YNNKEL (reference sequence). The CDR3 has 14 amino acids. The CDR3 DNA sequence: TGTGCCAGCAGCCTCCTCCGGGGGGCGGGCGAGCAGTACTTC. Translation: CASSLLRGAGEQYF.

Notes on this clone: A junction end diverges from the germline sequence, so it may reflect a read error. The gene calls are TRBV7-7 and TRBJ2-2, with D tentatively TRBD2 (7 bases). Germline CDR1 SSHAT, CDR2 FNYEAQ (reference sequence). The CDR3 totals 16 residues. CDR3 region: CASSSRGAWETGELFF. CDR3 nucleotide sequence: TGTGCTAGCAGCTCCCGGGGGGCTTGGGAAACCGGGGAGCTGTTTTTT.

This chain links TRBV3-1 (or the pseudogene TRBV3-2) with TRBJ1-3; 8 bases agree with TRBD1. The CDR3 runs 17 residues. J gave up 0 bases and V 4 bases, and 8 bases lay outside the gene matches. In germline, CDR1 is LGHDT, CDR2 YNNKEL (reference sequence). The CDR3 sequence: CASSPEGTGVSGNTIYF. The CDR3 bases are TGTGCCAGCAGCCCTGAGGGGACAGGAGTCTCTGGAAACACCATATATTTT.

V and J are TRBV12-3 or TRBV12-4 and TRBJ2-1; D remains unclear. V lost 2 bases and J lost 7, with 3 bases in between. The CDR3 loop spans 11 amino acids. CDR3 sequence: CASSLYNEQFF. For the CDR3, the DNA is TGTGCCAGCAGTTTATATAATGAGCAGTTCTTC.

V and J are TRBV19 and TRBJ1-5; D ambiguous. Germline V gene lookup returns CDR1 LNHDA and CDR2 SQIVND (reference sequence). The length of the CDR3 is 12 residues. Trimming took off 5 bases at V and 4 bases at J, with 6 bases between the two ends. CDR3 residues: CASSSQNQPQHF. DNA for the CDR3: TGTGCCAGTAGTTCACAGAATCAGCCCCAGCATTTT.

The J gene is TRBJ1-1, the V gene TRBV7-9, with 9 bases fitting TRBD1. Trimming at V came to 2 bases and at J to 4 bases, leaving 5 bases not matched to a gene. Germline-derived CDR1 and CDR2 are SEHNR and FQNEAQ (reference sequence). This CDR3 has 15 residues. This CDR3 reads CASSLTGGAGTEAFF. CDR3 coding DNA: TGTGCCAGCAGCTTAACAGGGGGCGCAGGCACTGAAGCTTTCTTT.

About this clone itself: The sample carries other DNA sequences with the same CDR3. This chain connects TRBV7-9 to TRBJ1-4, with 8 bases that match TRBD1. V lost 5 bases and J lost 7; bases outside the gene matches: 6. Germline loops: CDR1 SEHNR, CDR2 FQNEAQ (reference sequence). The CDR3 has 14 residues. The CDR3 DNA follows: TGTGCCAGCAGCCCCGGACAGGGTGGTGAAAAACTGTTTTTT. This sequence encodes CASSPGQGGEKLFF.

The rearrangement joins TRBV2 to TRBJ1-1, with D perhaps TRBD1 (6 bases). Germline values: CDR1 SNHLY, CDR2 FYNNEI. V was pared by 4 bases and J by 8 bases, with 26 bases between. The CDR3 extends over 17 amino acids. CDR3 sequence: CASSVQGSPLTSQEAFF. The CDR3 DNA sequence: TGTGCCAGCAGTGTACAGGGTTCACCTCTCACAAGTCAAGAAGCTTTCTTT.

The chain carries TRBV11-1 and TRBJ2-2; tentative D call: TRBD1 (8 bases). The CDR3 is 16 amino acids. The germline gives CDR1 SGHAT, CDR2 FQDESV (reference sequence). V lost 5 bases and J 4 bases, leaving 17 bases between the germline ends. In nucleotides, the CDR3 is TGTGCCAGCAGCCACACAGGGGGAGGGGCCACCGGGGAGCTGTTTTTT. Translating gives CASSHTGGGATGELFF.